Following are 23 T cell receptor beta chains from one sample sequenced in a study of response to subunit inactivated influenza vaccine. TCRdb passed the RT-PCR reads through MiXCR, listing each CDR3 protein once. The sample has more than 500,000 distinct CDR3 sequences, roughly 10% seen once. Separately, the same data were catalogued under a study of T cells expressing NK-cell markers. That work adds: TCR beta cDNA was generated via 5'RACE template switching incorporating UMIs.

The source was PBMCs from blood, collected on the day of vaccination. Every receptor here comes from a man aged 45-65 years who received an inactivated influenza vaccine.

This clonotype has just a few counts. The chain couples TRBV28 to TRBJ1-6, with D unclear. Trimming took 5 bases from V and 3 from J, leaving 8 bases between them. There are 14 residues in the CDR3. From germline, CDR1 is MDHEN and CDR2 SYDVKM. The CDR3 DNA reads TGTGCCAGCAGTCCGGACGTCTATAATTCACCCCTCCACTTT. Its translation: CASSPDVYNSPLHF.

The chain is built from TRBV10-3 and TRBJ2-1, with D possibly TRBD1 on 6 matching bases. CDR3 length equals 14 residues. Germline V gives CDR1 ENHRY, CDR2 SYGVKD. V was pared by 4 bases and J by 2 bases, with 9 bases between. Here the CDR3 DNA reads TGTGCCATCAGTGTGGGGGCCGCCTACAATGAGCAGTTCTTC. Protein sequence: CAISVGAAYNEQFF.

This clonotype was seen more than once but under ten times. The chain couples TRBV7-2 to TRBJ2-1, with D possibly matching TRBD2 (5 bases). This CDR3 region has 16 residues. The V and J ends lost 1 base and 2 bases respectively, with 12 bases between them. The germline V gene has CDR1 SGHTA and CDR2 FQGNSA. The CDR3 DNA reads TGTGCCAGCAGCTTAGGGTCGGGATTCACCTACAATGAGCAGTTCTTC. Translating gives CASSLGSGFTYNEQFF.

The V and J genes are TRBV24-1 and TRBJ2-3; TRBD1 agrees at 10 bases. CDR1 KGHDR and CDR2 SFDVKD come from the germline V gene. The CDR3 is made up of 18 amino acids. With V trimmed by 3 bases and J by 2 bases, 10 bases remained unmatched. CDR3 in DNA: TGTGCCACCAGTGATAATTTGGGGGGACAGGGGAACACAGATACGCAGTATTTT. Protein: CATSDNLGGQGNTDTQYF.

This clonotype has more than one count but fewer than ten. The CDR3 bases are TGTGCCAGCAGACCGGGACAGGGAGCTTACTATGGCTACACCTTC. Its translation is CASRPGQGAYYGYTF. The chain carries TRBV6-1 and TRBJ1-2; 9 bases agree with TRBD1. Germline-derived CDR1 and CDR2 are MNHNS and SASEGT. The CDR3 has 15 residues. J gave up 3 bases and V 6 bases, and 8 bases lay outside the gene matches.

This clonotype was found a few times. The rearrangement links TRBV28 to TRBJ2-7, with TRBD1 matching 9 bases. The V gene's germline CDR1 is MDHEN and CDR2 SYDVKM. V shed 5 bases, J shed 5 bases, and the junction held 10 bases outside the gene matches. The CDR3 totals 15 residues. CDR3 sequence (DNA): TGTGCCAGCAGTCCGCCGGGACAGGGCTGGCACGAGCAGTACTTC. Its protein product is CASSPPGQGWHEQYF.

This clonotype appeared a few times. V and J are TRBV18 and TRBJ2-4; TRBD1 aligns across 8 bases. Looked up from germline, CDR1 is KGHSH and CDR2 is LQKENI. J gave up 6 bases and V 3 bases, and 7 bases lay outside the gene matches. The length of the CDR3 is 15 residues. CDR3 DNA: TGTGCCAGCTCACCGCAGGGGGCGCCCGGAAACATTCAGTACTTC. Translated: CASSPQGAPGNIQYF. The full variable domain, with the rest looked up from reference TRBV18 and TRBJ2-4, is NAGVMQNPRHLVRRRGQEARLRCSPMKGHSHVYWYRQLPEEGLKFMVYLQKENIIDESGMPKERFSAEFPKEGPSILRIQQVVRGDSAAYFCASSPQGAPGNIQYFGAGTRLSVL.

The rearrangement links TRBV11-2 to TRBJ1-1, with D unresolved. The ends were cut back, 4 bases at V and 2 bases at J, with 8 bases in the middle. This CDR3 has 13 amino acids. Germline CDR1 is SGHAT and CDR2 is FQNNGV. The CDR3, as DNA: TGTGCCAGCAGCTACTACACCAACACTGAAGCTTTCTTT. This sequence encodes CASSYYTNTEAFF.

This clonotype has only a few counts. This chain joins TRBV7-2 and TRBJ1-4; tentative D call: TRBD1 (6 bases). V was pared by 1 base and J by 8 bases, with 17 bases between. Germline-derived CDR1 and CDR2 are SGHTA and FQGNSA. This CDR3 has 16 amino acids. The CDR3 reads CASSLVFRGGGEKLFF. The CDR3 coding sequence is TGTGCCAGCAGCTTAGTGTTCCGGGGAGGGGGGGAAAAACTGTTTTTT.

This clonotype was seen a handful of times. The J gene is TRBJ2-5, the V gene TRBV14; D assignment may be TRBD1 or TRBD2 (5 bases each). The CDR3 consists of 13 residues. CDR1 and CDR2 from the germline V gene are SGHDN and FVKESK. Trimming cost V 6 bases and J 5 bases, with 13 bases left between them. CDR3 sequence reads: CASSFDWGETQYF. As DNA, the CDR3 is TGTGCCAGCAGTTTTGATTGGGGGGAGACCCAGTACTTC. Full variable domain (remainder filled in from reference TRBV14 and TRBJ2-5): EAGVTQFPSHSVIEKGQTVTLRCDPISGHDNLYWYRRVMGKEIKFLLHFVKESKQDESGMPNNRFLAERTGGTYSTLKVQPAELEDSGVYFCASSFDWGETQYFGPGTRLLVL.

The chain recombines TRBV20-1 with TRBJ2-7, with D perhaps TRBD1 or TRBD2 (5 bases each). CDR1 is DFQATT, CDR2 SNEGSKA, per germline (reference sequence). This CDR3 has 14 residues. Trimming cost V 1 base and J 2 bases, with 12 bases left between them. The CDR3 spells CSARAAGDPYEQYF. DNA for the CDR3: TGCAGTGCTAGAGCGGCCGGGGACCCCTACGAGCAGTACTTC.

The CDR3 DNA reads TGTGCCAGCAGGGCCGACATCCTCTCCTACGAGCAGTACTTC. As protein: CASRADILSYEQYF. This chain uses TRBV2 with TRBJ2-7; D is undetermined. Trimming cost V 6 bases and J 0 bases, with 12 bases left between them. CDR1 is SNHLY and CDR2 is FYNNEI in the germline V gene. The length of the CDR3 is 14 residues.

This clonotype was detected only a few times. The rearrangement uses TRBV10-3 and TRBJ2-1, with D perhaps matching TRBD1 (6 bases). Trimming removed 0 bases from V and 6 bases from J, with 9 bases in between. Germline V gene data show CDR1 as ENHRY and CDR2 as SYGVKD. This CDR3 contains 14 residues. CDR3 loop: CAISESEGGNEQFF. Here the CDR3 DNA reads TGTGCCATCAGTGAGTCTGAAGGGGGCAATGAGCAGTTCTTC.

The chain links TRBV5-1 to TRBJ2-7; D remains ambiguous. The germline gives CDR1 SGHRS, CDR2 YFSETQ. The CDR3 has 13 amino acids. V lost 6 bases, J lost 1 base, and 11 bases lay in between. CDR3 residues: CASTVDTSYEQYF. CDR3 nucleotide sequence: TGCGCCAGCACCGTCGACACTTCCTACGAGCAGTACTTC.

This clonotype was detected many times. The rearrangement links TRBV7-2 to TRBJ2-5; D gene unclear. The DNA end is a closer match to TRBJ2-3, so the J assignment may be wrong. The CDR3 has 11 amino acids. CDR1 is SGHTA and CDR2 is FQGNSA in the germline V gene. The CDR3, as DNA: TGTGCCAGCAGCTTATTGGGTACGCAGTATTTT. Protein product: CASSLLGTQYF.

The chain combines TRBV4-1 with TRBJ1-1; D possibly corresponds to TRBD1 (5 bases). Germline V gene sequence: CDR1 MGHRA, CDR2 YSYEKL. Trimming took 1 base from V and 4 from J, leaving 16 bases between them. This CDR3 region has 16 residues. The CDR3 loop reads CASSQGRKGTGTEAFF. CDR3 bases: TGCGCCAGCAGCCAAGGGAGAAAGGGGACGGGCACTGAAGCTTTCTTT.

The chain carries TRBV10-3 and TRBJ2-2; D might be TRBD2 (6 bases). Germline CDR1 reads ENHRY; CDR2 reads SYGVKD. CDR3 length: 15 residues. V lost 4 bases, J lost 5 bases, and 14 bases lay in between. The CDR3 DNA reads TGTGCCATCAGTGGATTGCAGGCGGGGACCGGGGAGCTGTTTTTT. It encodes CAISGLQAGTGELFF.

This clonotype was detected ten times or more. The chain joins TRBV5-1 to TRBJ2-2; 8 bases are a match to TRBD2. After removal of 0 bases from V and 4 bases from J, the junction contained 5 bases not matched to a gene. Germline V gene lookup returns CDR1 SGHRS and CDR2 YFSETQ. CDR3 length: 16 amino acids. The CDR3 DNA reads TGCGCCAGCAGCTTGGTAGCGGGACATACCACCGGGGAGCTGTTTTTT. It translates to CASSLVAGHTTGELFF.

This clonotype was detected only a few times. The chain combines TRBV6-2 or TRBV6-3 with TRBJ1-1; possible D gene TRBD1, 5 bases. Germline values: CDR1 MNHEY, CDR2 SVGEGT. CDR3 size: 14 residues. Trimming pared 7 bases from V and 6 bases from J, leaving 18 bases between. The CDR3 bases are TGTGCCAGCACCCCCTTAGGGGCGCTTGCTGAAGCTTTCTTT. It yields the protein CASTPLGALAEAFF.

In its sample, this clonotype was seen many times. The V gene is TRBV6-2 or TRBV6-3, the J gene TRBJ2-6; a possible D gene is TRBD1 (5 bases). The germline CDR1 and CDR2 sequences are MNHEY and SVGEGT. V shed 6 bases and J shed 0 bases, with 9 bases lying between them. This CDR3 comprises 15 residues. The CDR3 region is CASRQDSSGANVLTF. CDR3 nucleotide sequence: TGTGCCAGCAGACAAGACAGCTCTGGGGCCAACGTCCTGACTTTC.

This clonotype was seen at least ten times. V is TRBV3-1 and J is TRBJ2-3, with 13 bases aligning to TRBD2. This CDR3 comprises 16 residues. Germline V CDR1 and CDR2: LGHDT, YNNKEL (reference sequence). V lost 4 bases and J lost 4; bases outside the gene matches: 5. In DNA, the CDR3 is TGTGCCAGCAGCCGGCTCGGACTAGCGGGAGCAGATACGCAGTATTTT. It specifies CASSRLGLAGADTQYF.

This clonotype was counted only a few times. The chain couples TRBV20-1 to TRBJ2-7, with a possible D match to TRBD1 (5 bases). Looked up from germline, CDR1 is DFQATT and CDR2 is SNEGSKA (reference sequence). The V end lost 5 bases, the J end lost 2 bases, and 10 bases lay between the germline ends. The CDR3 runs 12 residues. For the CDR3, the DNA is TGCAGTGCTGAACAGGTGGCCTACGAGCAGTACTTC. Its protein product is CSAEQVAYEQYF.

To note about this clonotype: This clone may be a read error of a much larger clone one base away. The chain employs TRBV20-1 and TRBJ2-1; 13 positions match TRBD2. CDR1 and CDR2 from the germline V gene are DFQATT and SNEGSKA (reference sequence). The CDR3 has 14 residues. The chain's CDR3 is CTAITSGRASEQFF. CDR3 sequence (DNA): TGCACTGCTATAACTAGCGGGAGGGCCTCGGAGCAGTTCTTC.